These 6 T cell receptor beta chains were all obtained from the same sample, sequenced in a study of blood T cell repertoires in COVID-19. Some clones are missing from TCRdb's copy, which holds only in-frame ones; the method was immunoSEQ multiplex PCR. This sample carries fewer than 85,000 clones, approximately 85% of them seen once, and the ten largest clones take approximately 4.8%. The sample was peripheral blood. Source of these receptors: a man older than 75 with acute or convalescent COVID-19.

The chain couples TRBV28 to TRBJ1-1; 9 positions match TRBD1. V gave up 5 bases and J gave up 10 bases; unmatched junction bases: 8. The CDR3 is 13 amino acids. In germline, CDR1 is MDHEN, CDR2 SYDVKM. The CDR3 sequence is CASSPGQGLGAFF. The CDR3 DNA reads TGTGCCAGCAGTCCAGGACAGGGGTTGGGAGCTTTCTTT.

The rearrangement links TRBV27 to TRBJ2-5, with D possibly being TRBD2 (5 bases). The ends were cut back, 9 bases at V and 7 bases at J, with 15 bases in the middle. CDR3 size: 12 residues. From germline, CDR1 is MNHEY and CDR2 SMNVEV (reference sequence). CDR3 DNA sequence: TGTGCCAGTAGGACTGCCGCAGGGACCCAGTACTTC. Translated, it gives CASRTAAGTQYF.

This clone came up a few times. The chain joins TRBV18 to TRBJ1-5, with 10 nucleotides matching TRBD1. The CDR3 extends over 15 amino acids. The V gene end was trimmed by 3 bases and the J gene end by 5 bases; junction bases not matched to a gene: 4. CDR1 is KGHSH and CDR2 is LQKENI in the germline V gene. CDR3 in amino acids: CASSPGQGRYQPQHF. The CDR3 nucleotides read TGTGCCAGCTCACCGGGACAGGGGAGGTATCAGCCCCAGCATTTT.

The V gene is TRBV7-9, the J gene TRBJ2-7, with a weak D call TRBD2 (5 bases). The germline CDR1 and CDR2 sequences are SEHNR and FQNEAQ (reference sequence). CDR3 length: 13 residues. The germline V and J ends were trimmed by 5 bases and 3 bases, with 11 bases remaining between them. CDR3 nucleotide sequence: TGTGCCAGCAGCAGTGGACTGTACTACGAGCAGTACTTC. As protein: CASSSGLYYEQYF.

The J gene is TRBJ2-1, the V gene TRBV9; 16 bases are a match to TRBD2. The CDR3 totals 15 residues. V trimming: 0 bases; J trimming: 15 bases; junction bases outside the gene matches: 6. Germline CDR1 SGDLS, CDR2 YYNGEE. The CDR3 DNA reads TGTGCCAGCAGCGTAGGGGGGACTAGCGGGAGGGAACTGTTCTTC. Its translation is CASSVGGTSGRELFF. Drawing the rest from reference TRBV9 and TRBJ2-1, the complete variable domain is DSGVTQTPKHLITATGQRVTLRCSPRSGDLSVYWYQQSLDQGLQFLIQYYNGEERAKGNILERFSAQQFPDLHSELNLSSLELGDSALYFCASSVGGTSGRELFFGPGTRLTVL.

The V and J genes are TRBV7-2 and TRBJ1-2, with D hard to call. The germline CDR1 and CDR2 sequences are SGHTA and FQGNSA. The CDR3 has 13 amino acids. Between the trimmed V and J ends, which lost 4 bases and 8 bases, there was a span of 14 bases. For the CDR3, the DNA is TGTGCCAGCAGCTCAATCAAGGCGGTAGGCTACACCTTC. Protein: CASSSIKAVGYTF.